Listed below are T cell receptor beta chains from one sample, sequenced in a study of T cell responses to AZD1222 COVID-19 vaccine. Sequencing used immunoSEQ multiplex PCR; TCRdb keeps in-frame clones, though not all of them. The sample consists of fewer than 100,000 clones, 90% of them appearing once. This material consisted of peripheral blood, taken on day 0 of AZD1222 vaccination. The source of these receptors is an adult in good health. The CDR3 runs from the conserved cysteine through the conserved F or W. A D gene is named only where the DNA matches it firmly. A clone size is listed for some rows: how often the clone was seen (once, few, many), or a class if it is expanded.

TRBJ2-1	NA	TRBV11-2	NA	TGTGCCAGCAGCTCCCCCACCCGCGGCTCCTACAATGAGCAGTTCTTC	CASSSPTRGSYNEQFF
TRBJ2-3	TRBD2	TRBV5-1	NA	TGCGCCAGCAGCCCGGGGGGGCTGCAAGATACGCAGTATTTT	CASSPGGLQDTQYF
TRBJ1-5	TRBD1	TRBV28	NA	TGTGCCAGCAGTTTTTCCAGGGGGCCTAATCAGCCCCAGCATTTT	CASSFSRGPNQPQHF
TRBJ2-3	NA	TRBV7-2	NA	TGTGCCAGCAGCTTAGCACCCAGAGATACGCAGTATTTT	CASSLAPRDTQYF
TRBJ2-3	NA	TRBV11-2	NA	TGTGCCAGCAGCTTACTCCCCAGGGATACGCAGTATTTT	CASSLLPRDTQYF
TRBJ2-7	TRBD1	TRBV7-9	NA	TGTGCCAGCAGTAAGATAGTAGACAGGGACTACGAGCAGTACTTC	CASSKIVDRDYEQYF
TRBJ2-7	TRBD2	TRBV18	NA	TGTGCCAGCTCACCACGGGAGGGACGGCGAGAGCAGTACTTC	CASSPREGRREQYF
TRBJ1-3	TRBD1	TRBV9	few	TGTGCCAGCAGTGGAGGACAGGGGGGAAACACCATATATTTT	CASSGGQGGNTIYF
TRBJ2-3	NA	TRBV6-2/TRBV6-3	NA	TGTGCCAGCAGCCCCTCGGGGGTGAGCACAGATACGCAGTATTTT	CASSPSGVSTDTQYF
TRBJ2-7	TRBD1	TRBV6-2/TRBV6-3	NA	TGTGCCAGCAGTTACCCGGGACAGGACTCCTACGAGCAGTACTTC	CASSYPGQDSYEQYF
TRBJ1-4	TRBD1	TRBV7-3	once	TGTGCCAGCAGCCCCATAAAGACACAGGGGACCGTAAAACTGTTTTTT	CASSPIKTQGTVKLFF
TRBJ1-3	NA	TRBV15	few	TGTGCCACCAGCAGTCGGGTTGGTGGAAACACCATATATTTT	CATSSRVGGNTIYF
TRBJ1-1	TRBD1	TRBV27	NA	TGTGCCAGCAGTTTAGCAGGAAAGGGGGCGCCGAACACTGAAGCTTTCTTT	CASSLAGKGAPNTEAFF
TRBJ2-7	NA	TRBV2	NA	TGTGCCAACGGGAATGGACGAAAAGGCCCCTACGAGCAGTACTTC	CANGNGRKGPYEQYF
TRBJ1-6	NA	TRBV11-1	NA	TGTGCCAGCAGCTTAGAGGGGCCGACTAATTCACCCCTCCACTTT	CASSLEGPTNSPLHF
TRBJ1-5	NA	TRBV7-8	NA	TGTGCCAGCAGCTTAGAACAGGGATTGGCTACTCAGCCCCAGCATTTT	CASSLEQGLATQPQHF
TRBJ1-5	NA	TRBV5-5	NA	TGTGCCAGCAGCTCACAGGGTGGCGGGGGAGCTAGCAATCAGCCCCAGCATTTT	CASSSQGGGGASNQPQHF
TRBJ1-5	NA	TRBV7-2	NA	TGTGCCAGCAGCTTACGTGGGTCGGCAATTCCGCCCCAGCATTTT	CASSLRGSAIPPQHF
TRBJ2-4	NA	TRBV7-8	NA	TGTGCCAGCAGCGAAGAGGCGGGGACCCCCAAAAACATTCAGTACTTC	CASSEEAGTPKNIQYF
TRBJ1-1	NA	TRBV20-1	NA	TGCAGTGCTAGAGAAGAATCTGAAGCTTTCTTT	CSAREESEAFF
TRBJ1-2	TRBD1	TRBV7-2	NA	TGTGCCAGCAGCCCAGGGACAGTCTATGGCTACACCTTC	CASSPGTVYGYTF
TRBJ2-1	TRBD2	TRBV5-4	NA	TGTGCCAGCAGCTTGGGAGCGGCTAGCGGCTACAATGAGCAGTTCTTC	CASSLGAASGYNEQFF
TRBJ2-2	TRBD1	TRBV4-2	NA	TGTGCCAGCAGCCCTTGGCAGGGGGCCGTCGCGAACACCGGGGAGCTGTTTTTT	CASSPWQGAVANTGELFF
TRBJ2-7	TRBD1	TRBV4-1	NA	TGCGCCAGCAGCCAAGGACAGGGGGCAAGTTACGAGCAGTACTTC	CASSQGQGASYEQYF
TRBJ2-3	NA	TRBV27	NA	TGTGCCAGCAGTTTAAGCAGGGTGGCAGATACGCAGTATTTT	CASSLSRVADTQYF
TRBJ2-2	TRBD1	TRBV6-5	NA	TGTGCCAGCAACAGACAGGGGCCCAACACCGGGGAGCTGTTTTTT	CASNRQGPNTGELFF
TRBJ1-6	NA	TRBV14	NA	TGTGCCAGCAGCCATACATTTGTAGGGCAGAGGATCCTTGTTTCACCCCTCCACTTT	CASSHTFVGQRILVSPLHF
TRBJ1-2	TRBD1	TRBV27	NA	TGTGCCAGCAGTTGGGATCAGGGGGGTCGCTATGGCTACACCTTC	CASSWDQGGRYGYTF
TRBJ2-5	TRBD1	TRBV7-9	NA	TGTGCCAGCAGCCCACAGGGGGCCGGGGACCAAGAGACCCAGTACTTC	CASSPQGAGDQETQYF
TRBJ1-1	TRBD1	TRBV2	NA	TGTGCCAGCATCCGACAGGGGTCAAACACTGAAGCTTTCTTT	CASIRQGSNTEAFF
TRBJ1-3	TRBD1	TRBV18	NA	TGTGCCAGCTCACCTCCGGGACAGCCGATGGGTGGAAACACCATATATTTT	CASSPPGQPMGGNTIYF
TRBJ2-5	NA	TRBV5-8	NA	TGTGCCAGCAGCTTGGAGTGGACACAGAAAGAGACCCAGTACTTC	CASSLEWTQKETQYF
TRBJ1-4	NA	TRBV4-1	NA	TGCGCCAGCCGATCCCCGACGGCAGGGCGGGAAGAAAAACTGTTTTTT	CASRSPTAGREEKLFF
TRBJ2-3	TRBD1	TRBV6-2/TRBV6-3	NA	TGTGCCAGCAGTTACTCTCCGGGACAGGGCAAAGATACGCAGTATTTT	CASSYSPGQGKDTQYF
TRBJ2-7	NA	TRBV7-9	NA	TGTGCCAGCAGCCGCGAAAGCTACGAGCAGTACTTC	CASSRESYEQYF
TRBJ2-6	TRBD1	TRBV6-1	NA	TGTGCCAGCAGTGTAAAGGGGGCGAATCTTAATGGGGCCAACGTCCTGACTTTC	CASSVKGANLNGANVLTF
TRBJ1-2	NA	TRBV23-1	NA	TGCGCCAGCAGTCAATCGGGGGGGGACTATGGCTACACCTTC	CASSQSGGDYGYTF
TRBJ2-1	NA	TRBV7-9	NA	TGTGCCACCGACAAAGGCAATGAGCAGTTCTTC	CATDKGNEQFF
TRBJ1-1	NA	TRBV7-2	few	TGTGCCAGCAGCTTTAAGAGGGCCTCTGAAGCTTTCTTT	CASSFKRASEAFF
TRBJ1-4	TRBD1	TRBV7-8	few	TGTGCCAGCAGCTTGGGGGACAGTAATGAAAAACTGTTTTTT	CASSLGDSNEKLFF
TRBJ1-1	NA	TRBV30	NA	TGTGCCTGGAGTGTAAGTGTAGTCACTGAAGCTTTCTTT	CAWSVSVVTEAFF
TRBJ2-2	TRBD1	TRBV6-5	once	TGTGCCAGCAGCCAACAGGGGACCGGGGAGCTGTTTTTT	CASSQQGTGELFF
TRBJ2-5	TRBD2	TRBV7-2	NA	TGTGCCAGCAGCTTGGGATCAAGCGGGGGACAAGAGACCCAGTACTTC	CASSLGSSGGQETQYF
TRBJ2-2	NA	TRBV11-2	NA	TGTGCCAGCAGCTTAGATCGGACAAGCACCGGGGAGCTGTTTTTT	CASSLDRTSTGELFF
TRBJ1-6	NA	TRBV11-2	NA	TGTGCCAGCAGCTACCGGGACGGATATAATTCACCCCTCCACTTT	CASSYRDGYNSPLHF
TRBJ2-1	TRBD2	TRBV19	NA	TGTGCCAGTAGTGGCGGGGGACCCTTCAATGAGCAGTTCTTC	CASSGGGPFNEQFF
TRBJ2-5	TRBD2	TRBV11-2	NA	TGTGCCTCAGCGTGGGCGGGGGGGCGAGAGACCCAGTACTTC	CASAWAGGRETQYF
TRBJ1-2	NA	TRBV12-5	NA	TGTGCTAGTGGTTGGCCGACGGGGGGCTACACCTTC	CASGWPTGGYTF
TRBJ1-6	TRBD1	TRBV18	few	TGTGCCAGCTCAGCCGGGACAGGGTCCTTGAATAATTCACCCCTCCACTTT	CASSAGTGSLNNSPLHF
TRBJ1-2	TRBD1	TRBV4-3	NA	TGCGCCAGCAGCCAAGAACAGGGGGCCTATGGCTACACCTTC	CASSQEQGAYGYTF
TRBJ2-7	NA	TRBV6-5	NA	TGTGCCAGCATCTCAGGGGAGAGAGATGTCTACGAGCAGTACTTC	CASISGERDVYEQYF
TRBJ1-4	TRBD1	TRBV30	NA	TGTGCCTGGTCGACAGGGGGGTCTGAAAAACTGTTTTTT	CAWSTGGSEKLFF
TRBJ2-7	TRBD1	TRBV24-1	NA	TGTGCCACCAGTGAAACCGGGACAGGGAGCTCCTACGAGCAGTACTTC	CATSETGTGSSYEQYF
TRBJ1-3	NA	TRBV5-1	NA	TGCGCCAGCAGCTTGGGGACCGTTGGAAACACCATATATTTT	CASSLGTVGNTIYF
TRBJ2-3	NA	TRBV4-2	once	TGTGCCAGCAGCGTCCCCACAGCTAGCACAGATACGCAGTATTTT	CASSVPTASTDTQYF
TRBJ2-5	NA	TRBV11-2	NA	TGTGCCAGCACTCCGGGGGCGGAAGAGACCCAGTACTTC	CASTPGAEETQYF
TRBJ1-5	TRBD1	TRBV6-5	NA	TGTGCCAGCAGTTACCCGGGACAGGGCCGGCAGCCCCAGCATTTT	CASSYPGQGRQPQHF
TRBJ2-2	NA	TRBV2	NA	TGTGCCAGCAGACACCGGACAGCCTCGAACACCGGGGAGCTGTTTTTT	CASRHRTASNTGELFF